This TCR beta chain derives from a study of T cells and Merkel cell carcinoma outcomes. Assay: immunoSEQ multiplex PCR; the TCRdb copy retains only in-frame clones and omits some. The data contain some 19,000 clones, approximately 80% of them seen just once; the ten biggest clones take up roughly 3.2%. The CDR3 extends over 14 amino acids. The junction had 7 bases not matched to a gene; V was cut back by 3 bases and J by 8 bases. Germline V gene data show CDR1 as SGHRS and CDR2 as YFSETQ. The sequenced sample was tumor tissue from Merkel cell carcinoma. V is TRBV5-1 and J is TRBJ1-4; 7 bases are a match to TRBD1. This TCR came from a human donor with Merkel cell carcinoma. The CDR3: CASSWGTETEKLFF. CDR3 DNA sequence: TGCGCCAGCAGCTGGGGGACAGAGACGGAAAAACTGTTTTTT.